Included here is one T cell receptor (beta chain) sequence, with context. The source of the sample is a study of blood T cells in healthy people across ages. A second 7 to 11 cycle PCR used barcoded and J-beta primers. TCRdb analysed the 5' RACE reads with MiXCR anew, one entry per CDR3 protein. This table has about 1.6 million distinct CDR3 sequences, roughly 32% appearing once. Trimming cost V 5 bases and J 11 bases, with 16 bases left between them. CDR1 is SGHDN and CDR2 is FVKESK in the germline V gene. This CDR3 contains 14 residues. Sequenced material: blood. This TCR derives from a woman aged 25 to 39 in good health. The chain employs TRBV14 and TRBJ1-6, with D possibly matching TRBD1 (6 bases). The CDR3 coding sequence is TGTGCCAGCAGCTCGCAGGGGTCTTCAGCACCCCTCCACTTT. Protein sequence: CASSSQGSSAPLHF. Filled out from reference TRBV14 and TRBJ1-6, the complete variable domain reads EAGVTQFPSHSVIEKGQTVTLRCDPISGHDNLYWYRRVMGKEIKFLLHFVKESKQDESGMPNNRFLAERTGGTYSTLKVQPAELEDSGVYFCASSSQGSSAPLHFGNGTRLTVT.